The 32 T cell receptor beta chains below come from one sample, sequenced in a study of blood T cell repertoires in COVID-19. The protocol was immunoSEQ multiplex PCR, while the TCRdb copy is restricted to in-frame clones and leaves out a portion. The table lists around 97,000 clones, about 90% of them singletons, with about 20% in the top ten. The sample was peripheral blood. The receptors here all came from a human donor in a cohort sampled during active COVID-19.

The chain combines TRBV28 with TRBJ1-2; 12 bases fit TRBD1. The CDR3 loop spans 14 amino acids. J was trimmed by 6 bases and V by 10 bases; bases with no gene match: 9. The germline CDR1 and CDR2 sequences are MDHEN and SYDVKM. CDR3 region: CATSRDRGQDGYTF. CDR3 coding DNA: TGTGCCACAAGCCGGGACAGGGGGCAAGATGGCTACACCTTC.

The chain is built from TRBV19 and TRBJ2-3; TRBD1 matches 7 bases. V trimming: 7 bases; J trimming: 3 bases; junction bases outside the gene matches: 7. Germline lookup yields CDR1 LNHDA and CDR2 SQIVND (reference sequence). The length of the CDR3 is 14 residues. CDR3: CASTQQGPTDTQYF. The CDR3 coding sequence is TGTGCCAGTACTCAACAGGGGCCGACAGATACGCAGTATTTT.

The V and J genes are TRBV5-1 and TRBJ1-2, with a weak D call TRBD1 (5 bases). The CDR3 runs 15 residues. The ends were cut back, 1 base at V and 0 bases at J, with 10 bases in the middle. Looked up from germline, CDR1 is SGHRS and CDR2 is YFSETQ. The CDR3 reads CASSLTRDANYGYTF. The CDR3 DNA is TGCGCCAGCAGCTTGACCAGGGATGCTAACTATGGCTACACCTTC.

The rearrangement uses TRBV10-3 and TRBJ2-7, with a tentative D call TRBD1 (7 bases). This CDR3 contains 16 residues. The germline CDR1 and CDR2 sequences are ENHRY and SYGVKD. V was shortened by 10 bases and J by 2 bases, with 24 bases between the two germline ends. CDR3 sequence reads: CATRARGTATTYEQYF. CDR3 in DNA: TGTGCCACAAGGGCCCGCGGGACAGCCACCACCTACGAGCAGTACTTC.

The genes are TRBV4-2 and TRBJ2-2, with 12 positions matching TRBD2. J lost 6 bases, V lost 2 bases, and 7 bases had no gene match. The germline CDR1 and CDR2 sequences are LGHNA and YNFKEQ. The CDR3 sequence is 17 residues long. The CDR3 DNA is TGTGCCAGCAGCCAACCCGTAGGACTAGCGGGACCCGGGGAGCTGTTTTTT. Translation: CASSQPVGLAGPGELFF.

This chain links TRBV10-3 with TRBJ2-2; a weak D match, TRBD1 (6 bases). The V end lost 0 bases, the J end lost 4 bases, and 9 bases lay between the germline ends. Germline V gene sequence: CDR1 ENHRY, CDR2 SYGVKD. The CDR3 runs to 15 residues. The CDR3 coding sequence is TGTGCCATCAGTGAGTCGTTACAGGGCACCGGGGAGCTGTTTTTT. Protein sequence: CAISESLQGTGELFF.

The V call is TRBV28, the J call TRBJ1-2, with D possibly TRBD1 on 6 matching bases. Germline CDR1 and CDR2: MDHEN and SYDVKM. V lost 6 bases and J lost 7, with 15 bases in between. This CDR3 region has 13 residues. CDR3 protein: CASRPQGTGGYTF. The CDR3, as DNA: TGTGCCAGCAGACCCCAGGGGACGGGTGGCTACACCTTC.

The CDR3 spells CASSISPGMRNTIYF. The DNA of the CDR3 is TGTGCCAGCAGCATAAGTCCGGGGATGAGAAACACCATATATTTT. V gene TRBV7-8 combines with J gene TRBJ1-3; D not resolved. The ends were cut back, 5 bases at V and 5 bases at J, with 16 bases in the middle. The CDR3 loop spans 15 amino acids. Germline lookup yields CDR1 SGHVS and CDR2 FQNEAQ.

The gene calls are TRBV7-3 and TRBJ2-1, with D possibly TRBD2 on 6 matching bases. Germline assignment: CDR1 SGHTA and CDR2 FQGTGA. Between the trimmed V and J ends, which lost 2 bases and 5 bases, there was a span of 7 bases. The CDR3 extends over 13 amino acids. CDR3 sequence: CASSLAGNNEQFF. CDR3 coding DNA: TGTGCCAGCAGCTTAGCGGGAAACAATGAGCAGTTCTTC.

V usage is TRBV5-1 and J usage is TRBJ1-4; D perhaps matches TRBD1 (5 bases). The V end was cut by 9 bases, the J end by 2 bases, with 14 bases between. The CDR3 is made up of 14 amino acids. CDR1 is SGHRS, CDR2 YFSETQ, per germline. The CDR3 DNA follows: TGCGCCACATCTCAGGGAATGACTAATGAAAAACTGTTTTTT. Translated, it gives CATSQGMTNEKLFF. Full variable domain (outside the CDR3, taken from reference TRBV5-1 and TRBJ1-4): KAGVTQTPRYLIKTRGQQVTLSCSPISGHRSVSWYQQTPGQGLQFLFEYFSETQRNKGNFPGRFSGRQFSNSRSEMNVSTLELGDSALYLCATSQGMTNEKLFFGSGTQLSVL.

This chain links TRBV7-2 with TRBJ1-5; D is unresolved. This CDR3 has 13 amino acids. V dropped 4 bases and J dropped 6 bases, with 10 bases sitting between them. Germline assignment: CDR1 SGHTA and CDR2 FQGNSA. The CDR3 DNA is TGTGCCAGCAGCTCCTTGGAGGGTCAGCCCCAGCATTTT. This codes for CASSSLEGQPQHF.

This chain connects TRBV4-3 to TRBJ2-7, with 10 bases fitting TRBD1. This CDR3 spans 16 amino acids. Trimming removed 0 bases from V and 3 bases from J; junction bases left unmatched: 5. Germline V gives CDR1 LGHNA, CDR2 YSLEER. The CDR3 nucleotides are TGCGCCAGCAGCCAAGAAGCGGGACAGGGGTTCTACGAGCAGTACTTC. This codes for CASSQEAGQGFYEQYF.

Only a few counts were recorded for this clone. This chain uses TRBV7-3 with TRBJ2-2; D is unclear. The CDR3 sequence is 15 residues long. Germline CDR1 and CDR2: SGHTA and FQGTGA. V lost 5 bases and J 5 bases, leaving 15 bases between the germline ends. CDR3 protein: CASSAHQLQTGELFF. CDR3 nucleotide sequence: TGTGCCAGCAGCGCACACCAATTACAGACCGGGGAGCTGTTTTTT.

J is TRBJ2-2 and V is TRBV6-4; 12 positions match TRBD2. The V gene's germline CDR1 is MRHNA and CDR2 SNTAGT. V dropped 6 bases and J dropped 6; count of bases not matched to a gene: 5. The CDR3 runs 15 residues. This CDR3 is CASSETSGRAGELFF. The CDR3 coding sequence is TGTGCCAGCAGCGAGACTAGCGGGAGAGCCGGGGAGCTGTTTTTT.

The chain has TRBV7-2 and TRBJ1-3; TRBD1 aligns across 10 bases. The CDR3 is 17 residues long. Germline V gene sequence: CDR1 SGHTA, CDR2 FQGNSA. V gave up 3 bases and J gave up 1 base; unmatched junction bases: 6. This CDR3 is CASSLGQGRRSGNTIYF. The CDR3 DNA reads TGTGCCAGCAGCTTGGGACAGGGGCGCCGATCTGGAAACACCATATATTTT.

The chain carries TRBV18 and TRBJ1-3; no clear D. The CDR3 loop spans 17 amino acids. The germline V gene has CDR1 KGHSH and CDR2 LQKENI. V lost 4 bases and J lost 1, with 17 bases in between. The CDR3 region has the DNA TGTGCCAGCTCACGCACCGGGCGGGGTAATTCTGGAAACACCATATATTTT. Amino acid sequence: CASSRTGRGNSGNTIYF.

The chain employs TRBV7-2 and TRBJ2-5; TRBD2 is a possible D gene (6 bases). Germline values: CDR1 SGHTA, CDR2 FQGNSA. Trimming removed 4 bases at V and 4 bases at J, with 10 bases between. The CDR3 totals 13 residues. CDR3 sequence reads: CASSWGERETQYF. Here the CDR3 DNA reads TGTGCCAGCAGCTGGGGGGAACGAGAGACCCAGTACTTC. The complete variable domain, with remaining parts taken from reference TRBV7-2 and TRBJ2-5, reads GAGVSQSPSNKVTEKGKDVELRCDPISGHTALYWYRQSLGQGLEFLIYFQGNSAPDKSGLPSDRFSAERTGGSVSTLTIQRTQQEDSAVYLCASSWGERETQYFGPGTRLLVL.

This clone was counted a single time. The chain links TRBV15 to TRBJ1-2; perhaps TRBD1 as D (6 bases). The germline V gene encodes CDR1 LNHNV and CDR2 YYDKDF (reference sequence). Trimming took 0 bases from V and 9 from J, leaving 20 bases between them. The CDR3 consists of 16 residues. The CDR3 DNA reads as TGTGCCACCAGCAGAGATCGATTGAGTGTGTGGGACAGCTACACCTTC. Translating gives CATSRDRLSVWDSYTF.

This clone has just one count. The V and J genes are TRBV27 and TRBJ2-7, with 10 bases that match TRBD2. The ends lost 5 bases at V and 3 bases at J; junction bases unmatched: 7. CDR1 and CDR2 (germline): MNHEY, SMNVEV (reference sequence). The CDR3 contains 15 residues. The CDR3 sequence is CASSPGTSAIYEQYF. DNA of the CDR3: TGTGCCAGCAGTCCGGGGACTAGCGCGATCTACGAGCAGTACTTC.

This clone was counted once. V usage is TRBV28 and J usage is TRBJ2-2, with 9 bases matching TRBD1. V trimming: 8 bases; J trimming: 6 bases; junction bases outside the gene matches: 4. The CDR3 extends over 13 amino acids. Germline CDR1 is MDHEN and CDR2 is SYDVKM. CDR3: CASGTGFAGELFF. In DNA form, the CDR3 reads TGTGCCAGCGGGACAGGGTTTGCCGGGGAGCTGTTTTTT.

This clone has more than one count but fewer than ten. The same CDR3 also results from other DNA sequences found in this sample. The chain is built from TRBV3-1 (or the pseudogene TRBV3-2) and TRBJ2-7, with 7 bases lining up with TRBD1. The CDR3 length is 14 residues. The V gene's germline CDR1 is LGHDT and CDR2 YNNKEL (reference sequence). V gave up 1 base and J gave up 4 bases; unmatched junction bases: 4. The CDR3 DNA reads TGTGCCAGCAGCCAAGGACAGGGCCCATACGAGCAGTACTTC. Translation: CASSQGQGPYEQYF.

The V gene is TRBV28, the J gene TRBJ2-7; TRBD1 agrees at 7 bases. The CDR3 is made up of 15 amino acids. The V gene's germline CDR1 is MDHEN and CDR2 SYDVKM. Trimming removed 3 bases from V and 6 bases from J; junction bases left unmatched: 11. The CDR3 coding sequence is TGTGCCAGCAGTTTGCCTGGGACAGTAGGATTCGAGCAGTACTTC. This gives the protein CASSLPGTVGFEQYF.

This clone was seen only once. The V and J genes are TRBV19 and TRBJ1-3, with D unresolved. The germline V gene has CDR1 LNHDA and CDR2 SQIVND (reference sequence). The V gene lost 4 bases and the J gene lost 3 bases, with 13 bases spanning the gap. The CDR3 runs 15 residues. CDR3 nucleotides: TGTGCCAGTAGTACCCGCCCGTCGGTTGGAAACACCATATATTTT. Residues: CASSTRPSVGNTIYF.

The V gene is TRBV11-2, the J gene TRBJ2-7; 7 nucleotides line up with TRBD2. CDR1 SGHAT and CDR2 FQNNGV come from the germline V gene. The CDR3 runs 15 residues. With 4 bases clipped from V and 3 bases from J, the junction kept 9 bases outside the gene matches. The CDR3 sequence is CASSSRPTSDYEQYF. The CDR3 bases are TGTGCCAGCAGCTCCCGCCCCACTAGCGACTACGAGCAGTACTTC.

The V call is TRBV4-1, the J call TRBJ1-1, with D possibly matching TRBD1 (5 bases). Trimming left V 2 bases short and J 1 base short, with 5 bases between. The germline V gene has CDR1 MGHRA and CDR2 YSYEKL. There are 13 residues in the CDR3. DNA for the CDR3: TGCGCCAGCAGCCAAACAGGGAACACTGAAGCTTTCTTT. It specifies CASSQTGNTEAFF.

This clone came up once. CDR3 amino acids: CASSSAGADYEQYF. CDR3 in DNA: TGCGCCAGCAGCTCCGCGGGAGCTGACTACGAGCAGTACTTC. The V and J genes are TRBV5-1 and TRBJ2-7; TRBD2 aligns across 7 bases. V dropped 3 bases and J dropped 3; count of bases not matched to a gene: 6. Germline loops: CDR1 SGHRS, CDR2 YFSETQ. The CDR3 loop spans 14 amino acids. The full variable domain, its missing parts supplied by reference TRBV5-1 and TRBJ2-7, is KAGVTQTPRYLIKTRGQQVTLSCSPISGHRSVSWYQQTPGQGLQFLFEYFSETQRNKGNFPGRFSGRQFSNSRSEMNVSTLELGDSALYLCASSSAGADYEQYFGPGTRLTVT.

The rearrangement links TRBV6-5 to TRBJ2-3, with D perhaps matching TRBD2 (6 bases). Germline V gene lookup returns CDR1 MNHEY and CDR2 SVGAGI. There are 14 residues in the CDR3. V was pared by 9 bases and J by 5 bases, with 18 bases between. The CDR3 region is CASIGGILRDTQYF. The CDR3 DNA reads TGTGCCAGTATCGGGGGTATCTTGCGAGATACGCAGTATTTT.

V and J are TRBV20-1 and TRBJ2-7; D possibly corresponds to TRBD1 (5 bases). Germline CDR1 and CDR2: DFQATT and SNEGSKA (reference sequence). The CDR3 contains 11 residues. Deletions cut 7 bases from V and 3 bases from J, with 10 bases between. CDR3 bases: TGCAGTGGAACAGGTGGCTACGAGCAGTACTTC. This gives the protein CSGTGGYEQYF.

The chain couples TRBV27 to TRBJ2-1; D is unclear. The CDR3 is 14 amino acids. The V end lost 2 bases, the J end lost 2 bases, and 7 bases lay between the germline ends. In germline, CDR1 is MNHEY, CDR2 SMNVEV (reference sequence). CDR3 protein: CASSLVDTYNEQFF. The CDR3 DNA follows: TGTGCCAGCAGTTTAGTAGACACCTACAATGAGCAGTTCTTC.

The chain's CDR3 is CASSLSQLNTEAFF. In DNA form, the CDR3 reads TGTGCCAGCAGCTTATCACAGCTGAACACTGAAGCTTTCTTT. The chain has TRBV7-9 and TRBJ1-1, with D unclear. The ends were cut back, 2 bases at V and 0 bases at J, with 7 bases in the middle. Germline-derived CDR1 and CDR2 are SEHNR and FQNEAQ (reference sequence). The CDR3 totals 14 residues. Variable domain in full (rest from reference TRBV7-9 and TRBJ1-1): DTGVSQNPRHKITKRGQNVTFRCDPISEHNRLYWYRQTLGQGPEFLTYFQNEAQLEKSRLLSDRFSAERPKGSFSTLEIQRTEQGDSAMYLCASSLSQLNTEAFFGQGTRLTVV.

This chain connects TRBV5-4 to TRBJ1-2; 8 bases align to TRBD1. Germline CDR1 is SGHNT and CDR2 is YYREEE (reference sequence). The CDR3 sequence is 14 residues long. V lost 0 bases, J lost 8 bases, and 6 bases stayed unmatched. For the CDR3, the DNA is TGTGCCAGCAGCTTGGACCACAGGGGGAAGGGCTACACCTTC. This gives the protein CASSLDHRGKGYTF.

The chain couples TRBV29-1 to TRBJ1-1; 7 bases agree with TRBD1. The length of the CDR3 is 13 residues. V lost 4 bases and J lost 2; bases outside the gene matches: 4. In germline, CDR1 is SQVTM, CDR2 ANQGSEA. The CDR3 region is CSVADRTNTEAFF. The DNA of the CDR3 is TGCAGCGTTGCGGACAGGACCAACACTGAAGCTTTCTTT.